These 5 T cell receptor beta chains came from one sample sequenced in a study of T-cell reconstitution after alpha-beta-depleted transplantation in children. Using unique molecular identifiers, the investigators prepared the TCRbeta library. TCRdb re-derived calls from the PCR reads in MiXCR, one entry per CDR3 protein. The table includes hundreds of thousands of distinct CDR3 sequences, over 10% detected once. The material was PBMCs, obtained before TCRalphabeta/CD19-depleted stem cell transplant. The receptors come from a girl aged 2 to 10 with congenital amegakaryocytic thrombocytopenia, due to receive a stem cell transplant.

This clonotype has a handful of counts. The rearrangement joins TRBV6-5 to TRBJ2-7; D is ambiguous. Germline V gene sequence: CDR1 MNHEY, CDR2 SVGAGI. This CDR3 has 12 amino acids. Trimming took 6 bases from V and 3 from J, leaving 9 bases between them. CDR3 coding DNA: TGTGCCAGCAGCCAAGACGACTACGAGCAGTACTTC. The encoded protein is CASSQDDYEQYF.

This clonotype was counted only a few times. The rearrangement joins TRBV12-3 or TRBV12-4 to TRBJ2-5; perhaps TRBD1 as D (6 bases). This CDR3 contains 16 residues. V was shortened by 3 bases and J by 5 bases, with 19 bases between the two germline ends. The CDR3 region has the DNA TGTGCCAGCAGTTTCGGGAACAGGGTGGCAGCGGAGACCCAGTACTTC. Amino acid sequence: CASSFGNRVAAETQYF.

The V and J genes are TRBV5-1 and TRBJ2-7, with D unclear. The germline CDR1 and CDR2 sequences are SGHRS and YFSETQ. The V end lost 4 bases, the J end lost 2 bases, and 16 bases lay between the germline ends. The CDR3 contains 15 residues. The CDR3 loop reads CASSLPSHSAYEQYF. The CDR3 DNA sequence: TGCGCCAGCAGCCTACCATCCCATTCAGCCTACGAGCAGTACTTC.

Ten or more counts support this clonotype. V and J are TRBV12-3 or TRBV12-4 and TRBJ2-3, with TRBD1 identical over 7 bases. This CDR3 region has 16 residues. Trimming took 3 bases from V and 3 from J; bases not matched to a gene: 9. CDR3 in amino acids: CASSFLRQGFTDTQYF. In nucleotides, the CDR3 is TGTGCCAGCAGTTTCTTGAGACAGGGTTTTACAGATACGCAGTATTTT.

This clonotype has a count of ten or more. The chain links TRBV6-1 to TRBJ2-7, with 13 bases identical to TRBD2. Germline CDR1 and CDR2: MNHNS and SASEGT. V lost 6 bases, J lost 2 bases, and 13 bases stayed unmatched. CDR3 size: 18 residues. This chain's CDR3 is CASRPGTSGMFGTYEQYF. The DNA of the CDR3 is TGTGCCAGCAGACCCGGGACTAGCGGGATGTTTGGCACCTACGAGCAGTACTTC.